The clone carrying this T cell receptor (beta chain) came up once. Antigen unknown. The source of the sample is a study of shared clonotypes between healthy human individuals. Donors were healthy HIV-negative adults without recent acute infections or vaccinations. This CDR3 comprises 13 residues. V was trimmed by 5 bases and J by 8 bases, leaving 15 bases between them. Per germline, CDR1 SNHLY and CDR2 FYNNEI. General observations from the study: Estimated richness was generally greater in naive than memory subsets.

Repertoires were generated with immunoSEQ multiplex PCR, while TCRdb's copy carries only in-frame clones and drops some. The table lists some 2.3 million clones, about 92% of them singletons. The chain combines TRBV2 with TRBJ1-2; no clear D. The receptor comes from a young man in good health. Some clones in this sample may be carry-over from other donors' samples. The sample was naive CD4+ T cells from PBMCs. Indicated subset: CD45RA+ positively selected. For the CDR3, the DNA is TGTGCCAGCAGTCCAAACAATCTCCCGGGCTACACCTTC. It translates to CASSPNNLPGYTF.